The entry below gives a single TCR beta chain sequence along with its context. As handled by the study authors: Counts of nucleated cells, estimated from reference gene primer amplification, were obtained. The data were produced by immunoSEQ multiplex PCR, yet TCRdb's version contains in-frame clones alone and is incomplete. V, J and clone size are taken as reported in that table, and D and trimming were inferred from the DNA itself. The sample lists roughly 250,000 clones; around nine tenths were seen once. The CDR3 contains 16 residues. The ends lost 5 bases at V and 5 bases at J; junction bases unmatched: 4. Germline CDR1 and CDR2: MNHEY and SMNVEV (reference sequence). These data belong to a study of blood T cell repertoires in COVID-19. Across the study: COVID-19 samples from acute and convalescent phases originated in the United States, Italy and Spain. The analysed material was cDNA or gDNA that came from T cells, B-cell-depleted T cells, or PBMCs.

This receptor was obtained from a woman aged 40 to 50 who had recovered from COVID-19. The sequenced material came from peripheral blood. The chain has TRBV27 and TRBJ1-6, with TRBD1 matching over 12 bases. The CDR3 protein is CASSLGTGGHNSPLHF. The CDR3 DNA reads as TGTGCCAGCAGTCTAGGGACAGGGGGCCATAATTCACCCCTCCACTTT.